The 12 T cell receptor beta chains below were found in one sample sequenced in a study of Graves' ophthalmopathy and Graves' hyperthyroidism listed by TCRdb under 2018. Sequencer: Illumina HiSeq 2000. For repertoire sequencing, TCR beta CDR3 regions were amplified from RNA transcripts. A first-round RT-PCR used HTBI primers with the Qiagen OneStep RT-PCR kit, followed by a second-round multiplex PCR, size selection and purification. Clones were called with MiXCR by TCRdb after fastp trimmed the public reads at Q25, and only in-frame beta chains were retained. Every entry covers one CDR3 protein and lists the most common genes and DNA from its rows. The sample data list a few hundred thousand distinct CDR3 sequences, and 15% of these were observed just once. The top ten hold approximately 7% of the sample. Sequenced: peripheral blood. These receptors came from a young woman with stable Graves' hyperthyroidism. Donor details come from another sample of the same person, matched by shared clones.

This clonotype was seen at least ten times. The genes are TRBV28 and TRBJ1-2; unclear D gene. The CDR3 covers 14 residues. V was pared by 1 base and J by 4 bases, with 10 bases between. Germline CDR1 reads MDHEN; CDR2 reads SYDVKM. CDR3 DNA sequence: TGTGCCAGCAGTTTATCTCCGGTGATCTATGGCTACACCTTC. The encoded protein is CASSLSPVIYGYTF.

This clonotype was counted many times. The V call is TRBV11-1, the J call TRBJ1-1, with TRBD1 matching over 7 bases. CDR3 length: 17 residues. The V gene end was trimmed by 1 base and the J gene end by 1 base; junction bases not matched to a gene: 9. CDR1 SGHAT and CDR2 FQDESV come from the germline V gene (reference sequence). This CDR3 reads CASSLGLQGMENTEAFF. CDR3 sequence (DNA): TGTGCCAGCAGCTTAGGTCTACAGGGGATGGAGAACACTGAAGCTTTCTTT.

In this sample, this clonotype turned up many times. The chain combines TRBV4-1 with TRBJ1-2, with D unresolved. The CDR3 contains 15 residues. V dropped 1 base and J dropped 4 bases, with 13 bases sitting between them. Germline V lookup: CDR1 MGHRA, CDR2 YSYEKL. DNA of the CDR3: TGCGCCAGCAGCCAAGGTGCCAGTGGGTCCTATGGCTACACCTTC. Its translation: CASSQGASGSYGYTF.

This clonotype was detected many times. This chain links TRBV6-1 with TRBJ1-5, with unresolved D. Germline CDR1 MNHNS, CDR2 SASEGT. With 3 bases removed from V and 4 bases from J, the gap between germline ends came to 10 bases. CDR3 length: 14 amino acids. The CDR3 loop is CASSETRLNQPQHF. The DNA for the CDR3 is TGTGCCAGCAGTGAGACAAGGTTAAATCAGCCCCAGCATTTT.

In its sample, this clonotype was seen many times. The chain combines TRBV6-1 with TRBJ1-1; maybe TRBD1 (6 bases). The germline CDR1 and CDR2 sequences are MNHNS and SASEGT. V lost 6 bases, J lost 4 bases, and 15 bases lay in between. The CDR3 is made up of 14 amino acids. In nucleotides, the CDR3 is TGTGCCAGCAGGACCCTCCAAGGGGGCACTGAAGCTTTCTTT. Amino acids: CASRTLQGGTEAFF.

This clonotype has a count of ten or more. V and J are TRBV2 and TRBJ1-1; no reliable D call. Trimming pared 9 bases from V and 3 bases from J, leaving 8 bases between. Germline V lookup: CDR1 SNHLY, CDR2 FYNNEI. The CDR3 covers 11 residues. DNA for the CDR3: TGTGCCAGTCTTCTAGACACTGAAGCTTTCTTT. This gives the protein CASLLDTEAFF. The full variable domain, completed using reference TRBV2 and TRBJ1-1, is EPEVTQTPSHQVTQMGQEVILRCVPISNHLYFYWYRQILGQKVEFLVSFYNNEISEKSEIFDDQFSVERPDGSNFTLKIRSTKLEDSAMYFCASLLDTEAFFGQGTRLTVV.

At least ten counts were recorded for this clonotype. J is TRBJ1-5 and V is TRBV20-1, with D tentatively TRBD1 (5 bases). Germline CDR1 DFQATT, CDR2 SNEGSKA (reference sequence). V lost 1 base to trimming and J lost 5 bases, with 12 bases between them. This CDR3 has 14 amino acids. As DNA, the CDR3 is TGCAGTGCTAGAGGGAGCAGGGAGGATCAGCCCCAGCATTTT. Translating it yields CSARGSREDQPQHF.

At least ten counts were recorded for this clonotype. The gene calls are TRBV11-2 and TRBJ1-2; D unresolved. V lost 5 bases and J 2 bases, leaving 21 bases between the germline ends. Germline values: CDR1 SGHAT, CDR2 FQNNGV. There are 17 residues in the CDR3. CDR3 sequence reads: CASSPIKKTGRNYGYTF. The CDR3 nucleotides are TGTGCCAGCAGCCCAATCAAGAAAACGGGTAGGAACTATGGCTACACCTTC.

This clonotype was counted ten times or more. V gene TRBV11-2 combines with J gene TRBJ2-7; TRBD2 agrees at 8 bases. This CDR3 spans 14 amino acids. The germline CDR1 and CDR2 sequences are SGHAT and FQNNGV. V gave up 0 bases and J gave up 5 bases; unmatched junction bases: 3. The CDR3 DNA reads as TGTGCCAGCAGCTTAGATCGGGGGGGGGACGAGCAGTACTTC. This translates into CASSLDRGGDEQYF. The full variable domain, in which reference TRBV11-2 and TRBJ2-7 provide the parts outside the CDR3, is EAGVAQSPRYKIIEKRQSVAFWCNPISGHATLYWYQQILGQGPKLLIQFQNNGVVDDSQLPKDRFSAERLKGVDSTLKIQPAKLEDSAVYLCASSLDRGGDEQYFGPGTRLTVT.

Ten or more counts support this clonotype. The chain carries TRBV12-3 or TRBV12-4 and TRBJ2-7, with 10 positions matching TRBD1. J was trimmed by 1 base and V by 5 bases; bases with no gene match: 14. The CDR3 length is 18 residues. The CDR3 coding sequence is TGTGCCAGCAGTCGACATAGACAGGGGGCAAGGGTATCCTACGAGCAGTACTTC. The encoded protein is CASSRHRQGARVSYEQYF.

V usage is TRBV20-1 and J usage is TRBJ1-5, with D uncertain. V lost 6 bases and J lost 3, with 15 bases in between. This CDR3 has 14 amino acids. Germline V gives CDR1 DFQATT, CDR2 SNEGSKA (reference sequence). The CDR3 sequence is CSAAQSPINQPQHF. The CDR3 DNA reads TGCAGTGCCGCTCAAAGTCCCATCAATCAGCCCCAGCATTTT.

This chain connects TRBV12-3 or TRBV12-4 to TRBJ2-7; 10 bases align to TRBD2. The CDR3 runs to 16 residues. V trimming: 1 base; J trimming: 3 bases; junction bases outside the gene matches: 6. The CDR3 DNA is TGTGCCAGCAGTTTAGAGCCAGCGGGGGGGAACTACGAGCAGTACTTC. Its protein is CASSLEPAGGNYEQYF.